The rows below give T cell receptor beta chains drawn from one sample of a study of cytomegalovirus exposure and HLA in healthy donors. The protocol was immunoSEQ multiplex PCR, while the TCRdb copy is restricted to in-frame clones and leaves out a portion. Here the sample spans some 150,000 clones, around nine tenths being singletons. Sequencing was carried out using PBMCs. Source of these receptors: a woman aged 25-40 years in good health and CMV-seronegative. Both conserved end residues are part of each CDR3. The order of the fields is CDR3 protein, CDR3 DNA, D gene, clone size, J gene, CDR3 length, V gene. D genes are given only for firm matches. Part of the rows lack a size; the others show once, few, many or a class for expanded clones.

CACTRGPSTDTQYF TGTGCCTGTACGCGGGGGCCTAGCACAGATACGCAGTATTTT . . TRBJ2-3 14 TRBV30
CASSISGDTQYF TGTGCCAGCAGCATTAGCGGAGATACGCAGTATTTT . . TRBJ2-3 12 TRBV11-2
CASSYPGTALSGANVLTF TGCGCCAGCAGCTACCCCGGGACAGCCCTCTCTGGGGCCAACGTCCTGACTTTC TRBD1 . TRBJ2-6 18 TRBV4-1
CASSIEAGEKTQYF TGTGCCAGTAGTATCGAGGCAGGGGAAAAGACCCAGTACTTC . . TRBJ2-5 14 TRBV19
CASSLVGTGQTGELFF TGTGCCAGCAGCTTGGTCGGGACAGGGCAAACCGGGGAGCTGTTTTTT TRBD1 . TRBJ2-2 16 TRBV5-6
CASSRWAPTNEKLFF TGCGCCAGCAGCCGGTGGGCGCCAACTAATGAAAAACTGTTTTTT . . TRBJ1-4 15 TRBV5-1
CASTPSFRGALGYTF TGTGCCAGCACCCCATCCTTCCGGGGGGCCCTTGGCTACACCTTC . . TRBJ1-2 15 TRBV6-5
CASSQEAGDNSPLHF TGCGCCAGCAGCCAAGAGGCAGGGGATAATTCCCCCCTCCACTTT . . TRBJ1-6 15 TRBV4-1
CASSESTDTQYF TGTGCCAGCTCGGAGAGCACAGATACGCAGTATTTT . . TRBJ2-3 12 TRBV18
CASSYRDRVNTGELFF TGTGCCAGCAGCTACCGGGACAGGGTTAACACCGGGGAGCTGTTTTTT TRBD1 . TRBJ2-2 16 TRBV7-8
CAISESEVQPQHF TGTGCCATCAGTGAGTCGGAGGTTCAGCCCCAGCATTTT . once TRBJ1-5 13 TRBV10-3
CASSLLGGPYNEQFF TGTGCCAGCAGCTTATTAGGGGGTCCCTACAATGAGCAGTTCTTC . . TRBJ2-1 15 TRBV7-3
CASSLGAGNEQYF TGTGCCAGCAGCTTAGGGGCGGGCAACGAGCAGTACTTC . . TRBJ2-7 13 TRBV7-6
CASSSNRGLDQGYTF TGCGCCAGCAGCTCTAACAGGGGACTGGATCAGGGCTACACCTTC TRBD1 once TRBJ1-2 15 TRBV5-1
CASSQGGQGGNEKLFF TGCGCCAGCAGCCAAGGGGGACAGGGCGGTAATGAAAAACTGTTTTTT TRBD1 few TRBJ1-4 16 TRBV4-1
CASSYLGGETQYF TGTGCCAGCAGTTACCTCGGGGGTGAGACCCAGTACTTC . . TRBJ2-5 13 TRBV6-5
CASSLETSGETQYF TGCGCCAGCAGCTTGGAGACTAGCGGAGAGACCCAGTACTTC TRBD2 . TRBJ2-5 14 TRBV5-1
CASVRQGEYSGYTF TGTGCCAGCGTTAGACAGGGTGAATACTCGGGCTACACCTTC TRBD1 . TRBJ1-2 14 TRBV6-1
CASERDSYNEQFF TGTGCGAGCGAGAGGGACTCCTACAATGAGCAGTTCTTC . . TRBJ2-1 13 TRBV7-9
CASSVTGNEQFF TGTGCCAGCAGCGTTACAGGTAATGAGCAGTTCTTC . . TRBJ2-1 12 TRBV9
CATSRTRQANEQFF TGTGCCACCAGCAGAACCAGACAGGCCAATGAGCAGTTCTTC . . TRBJ2-1 14 TRBV15
CASSQDKGLASGETQYF TGCGCCAGCAGCCAAGATAAGGGACTAGCGTCGGGAGAGACCCAGTACTTC TRBD2 . TRBJ2-5 17 TRBV4-3
CASSWEGLAEAFF TGTGCCAGCAGCTGGGAGGGGTTGGCTGAAGCTTTCTTT . few TRBJ1-1 13 TRBV5-5
CASSVYPPGPLAGGHIGFQYF TGTGCCAGCAGCGTATACCCCCCTGGGCCCCTAGCGGGTGGCCACATTGGGTTTCAGTACTTC TRBD2 . TRBJ2-4 21 TRBV9
CSSSPGREEQYF TGTTCCAGCAGCCCCGGACGGGAGGAGCAGTACTTC . . TRBJ2-7 12 TRBV7-9
CASSADRTSSYEQYF TGTGCCAGCAGTGCGGACAGGACAAGCTCCTACGAGCAGTACTTC TRBD1 . TRBJ2-7 15 TRBV2
CASRVSGRIDTQYF TGTGCCAGCAGAGTTAGCGGGAGGATAGATACGCAGTATTTT TRBD2 few TRBJ2-3 14 TRBV5-4
CASTRTRGKYEQYF TGTGCCAGCACCCGAACAAGGGGCAAGTACGAGCAGTACTTC . . TRBJ2-7 14 TRBV6-5
CASSVGQGSDTQYF TGTGCCAGCAGCGTAGGGCAGGGATCAGATACGCAGTATTTT . . TRBJ2-3 14 TRBV9
CAPPGVSPQYF TGTGCCCCCCCCGGGGTATCTCCGCAGTATTTT . once TRBJ2-3 11 TRBV6-5
CASQQGANTEAFF TGTGCCAGCCAACAGGGTGCGAACACTGAAGCTTTCTTT . . TRBJ1-1 13 TRBV18
CASGLDTQETQYF TGTGCTAGTGGTCTGGACACCCAAGAGACCCAGTACTTC . . TRBJ2-5 13 TRBV12-5
CASSRTGSGANVLTF TGCGCCAGCAGCAGGACAGGGAGTGGGGCCAACGTCCTGACTTTC TRBD1 few TRBJ2-6 15 TRBV4-1
CASSFDRVLEQYF TGTGCCAGCAGCTTTGACAGGGTCTTGGAGCAGTACTTC TRBD1 . TRBJ2-7 13 TRBV5-4
CASSQDNQGGKLFF TGCGCCAGCAGCCAAGACAACCAGGGAGGAAAACTGTTTTTT . . TRBJ1-4 14 TRBV4-1
CASSSIQDRAGEQYF TGTGCCAGCAGTTCGATCCAGGACAGGGCCGGCGAGCAGTACTTC TRBD1 . TRBJ2-7 15 TRBV27
CSVDRTLMNTEAFF TGCAGCGTTGACCGGACACTCATGAACACTGAAGCTTTCTTT . . TRBJ1-1 14 TRBV29-1
CASSDGQGGNQPQHF TGTGCCAGCAGTGATGGACAGGGTGGTAATCAGCCCCAGCATTTT TRBD1 . TRBJ1-5 15 TRBV6-1
CATSRVGGFTDTQYF TGTGCCACCAGCAGAGTAGGCGGGTTCACAGATACGCAGTATTTT . . TRBJ2-3 15 TRBV15
CASSAPSGVPYNEQFF TGTGCCAGTAGTGCCCCCTCAGGGGTCCCCTACAATGAGCAGTTCTTC . . TRBJ2-1 16 TRBV19
CASSQADPTINTGELFF TGCGCCAGCAGCCAAGCTGACCCCACTATTAACACCGGGGAGCTGTTTTTT . . TRBJ2-2 17 TRBV4-1
CASSISVGRQAMVANYGYTF TGTGCCAGTAGTATAAGTGTAGGGCGACAGGCTATGGTCGCTAACTATGGCTACACCTTC . . TRBJ1-2 20 TRBV19
CASSSGHSTDTQYF TGTGCCAGCAGCTCGGGACATAGCACAGATACGCAGTATTTT . . TRBJ2-3 14 TRBV13
CASKAPGQITYEQYF TGTGCCAGCAAAGCCCCGGGACAAATCACCTACGAGCAGTACTTC . . TRBJ2-7 15 TRBV28
CASSGGGGTGLSSGNTIYF TGTGCCAGCAGCGGTGGGGGGGGGACAGGGCTAAGCTCTGGAAACACCATATATTTT TRBD1 . TRBJ1-3 19 TRBV9
CASSLSGRDTQYF TGTGCCAGCAGCCTCAGCGGGAGGGATACGCAGTATTTT TRBD2 . TRBJ2-3 13 TRBV11-2
CASSATSGGAREQFF TGTGCCAGCAGCGCAACTAGCGGGGGGGCTAGGGAGCAGTTCTTC TRBD2 . TRBJ2-1 15 TRBV9
CASGNRDAFGYGYTF TGTGCCAGCGGCAACAGGGACGCGTTCGGCTATGGCTACACCTTC . . TRBJ1-2 15 TRBV5-8
CAWSDRLFNEQFF TGTGCCTGGAGTGACCGACTTTTCAATGAGCAGTTCTTC . . TRBJ2-1 13 TRBV30
CASSPAPGNEQFF TGCGCCAGCAGCCCCGCCCCAGGGAATGAGCAGTTCTTC . . TRBJ2-1 13 TRBV5-1
CASSQSRAGGPRGELFF TGCGCCAGCAGCCAGAGCCGAGCAGGGGGTCCCAGGGGGGAGCTGTTTTTT TRBD1 . TRBJ2-2 17 TRBV4-1
CASSHVSGSSEQFF TGTGCCAGCAGCCACGTTAGCGGGAGTTCTGAGCAGTTCTTC TRBD2 . TRBJ2-1 14 TRBV14
CASSEDRRNTEAFF TGCGCCAGCAGTGAGGACAGGAGGAACACTGAAGCTTTCTTT . once TRBJ1-1 14 TRBV10-2
CASSSGGTGEQFF TGTGCCAGCAGCTCCGGGGGGACGGGTGAGCAGTTCTTC TRBD2 . TRBJ2-1 13 TRBV7-3
CAISRGDSYNEQFF TGTGCCATCTCGCGGGGGGACTCCTACAATGAGCAGTTCTTC TRBD2 . TRBJ2-1 14 TRBV6-1
CSARGTSGNTGELFF TGCAGCGCCCGCGGGACTAGCGGGAACACCGGGGAGCTGTTTTTT TRBD2 . TRBJ2-2 15 TRBV29-1
CASSVLAGAYEQYF TGTGCCAGCAGTGTACTAGCGGGAGCCTACGAGCAGTACTTC TRBD2 . TRBJ2-7 14 TRBV25-1
CASSPGTSGYEQYF TGTGCCAGCAGCCCCGGGACTAGCGGCTACGAGCAGTACTTC TRBD2 . TRBJ2-7 14 TRBV27
CASSYSWGGKGSEAFF TGTGCCAGCAGTTACTCGTGGGGGGGGAAGGGGAGTGAAGCTTTCTTT . . TRBJ1-1 16 TRBV6-5
CASSPEWGPYEQFF TGTGCCAGCAGCCCCGAGTGGGGGCCCTATGAGCAGTTCTTC . . TRBJ2-1 14 TRBV6-4